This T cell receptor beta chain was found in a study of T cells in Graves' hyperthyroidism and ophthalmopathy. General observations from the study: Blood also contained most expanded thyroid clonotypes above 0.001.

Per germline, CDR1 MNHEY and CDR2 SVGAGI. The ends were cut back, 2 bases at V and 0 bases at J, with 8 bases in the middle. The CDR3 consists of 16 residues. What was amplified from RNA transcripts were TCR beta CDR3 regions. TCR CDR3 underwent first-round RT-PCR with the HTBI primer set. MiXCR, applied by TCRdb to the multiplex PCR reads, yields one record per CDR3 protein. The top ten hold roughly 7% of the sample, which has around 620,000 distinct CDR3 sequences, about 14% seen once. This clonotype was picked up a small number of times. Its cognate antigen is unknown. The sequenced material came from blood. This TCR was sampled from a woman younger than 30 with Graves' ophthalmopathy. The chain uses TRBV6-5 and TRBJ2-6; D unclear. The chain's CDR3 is CASSYPTDSGANVLTF. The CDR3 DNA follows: TGTGCCAGCAGTTACCCCACGGACTCTGGGGCCAACGTCCTGACTTTC.